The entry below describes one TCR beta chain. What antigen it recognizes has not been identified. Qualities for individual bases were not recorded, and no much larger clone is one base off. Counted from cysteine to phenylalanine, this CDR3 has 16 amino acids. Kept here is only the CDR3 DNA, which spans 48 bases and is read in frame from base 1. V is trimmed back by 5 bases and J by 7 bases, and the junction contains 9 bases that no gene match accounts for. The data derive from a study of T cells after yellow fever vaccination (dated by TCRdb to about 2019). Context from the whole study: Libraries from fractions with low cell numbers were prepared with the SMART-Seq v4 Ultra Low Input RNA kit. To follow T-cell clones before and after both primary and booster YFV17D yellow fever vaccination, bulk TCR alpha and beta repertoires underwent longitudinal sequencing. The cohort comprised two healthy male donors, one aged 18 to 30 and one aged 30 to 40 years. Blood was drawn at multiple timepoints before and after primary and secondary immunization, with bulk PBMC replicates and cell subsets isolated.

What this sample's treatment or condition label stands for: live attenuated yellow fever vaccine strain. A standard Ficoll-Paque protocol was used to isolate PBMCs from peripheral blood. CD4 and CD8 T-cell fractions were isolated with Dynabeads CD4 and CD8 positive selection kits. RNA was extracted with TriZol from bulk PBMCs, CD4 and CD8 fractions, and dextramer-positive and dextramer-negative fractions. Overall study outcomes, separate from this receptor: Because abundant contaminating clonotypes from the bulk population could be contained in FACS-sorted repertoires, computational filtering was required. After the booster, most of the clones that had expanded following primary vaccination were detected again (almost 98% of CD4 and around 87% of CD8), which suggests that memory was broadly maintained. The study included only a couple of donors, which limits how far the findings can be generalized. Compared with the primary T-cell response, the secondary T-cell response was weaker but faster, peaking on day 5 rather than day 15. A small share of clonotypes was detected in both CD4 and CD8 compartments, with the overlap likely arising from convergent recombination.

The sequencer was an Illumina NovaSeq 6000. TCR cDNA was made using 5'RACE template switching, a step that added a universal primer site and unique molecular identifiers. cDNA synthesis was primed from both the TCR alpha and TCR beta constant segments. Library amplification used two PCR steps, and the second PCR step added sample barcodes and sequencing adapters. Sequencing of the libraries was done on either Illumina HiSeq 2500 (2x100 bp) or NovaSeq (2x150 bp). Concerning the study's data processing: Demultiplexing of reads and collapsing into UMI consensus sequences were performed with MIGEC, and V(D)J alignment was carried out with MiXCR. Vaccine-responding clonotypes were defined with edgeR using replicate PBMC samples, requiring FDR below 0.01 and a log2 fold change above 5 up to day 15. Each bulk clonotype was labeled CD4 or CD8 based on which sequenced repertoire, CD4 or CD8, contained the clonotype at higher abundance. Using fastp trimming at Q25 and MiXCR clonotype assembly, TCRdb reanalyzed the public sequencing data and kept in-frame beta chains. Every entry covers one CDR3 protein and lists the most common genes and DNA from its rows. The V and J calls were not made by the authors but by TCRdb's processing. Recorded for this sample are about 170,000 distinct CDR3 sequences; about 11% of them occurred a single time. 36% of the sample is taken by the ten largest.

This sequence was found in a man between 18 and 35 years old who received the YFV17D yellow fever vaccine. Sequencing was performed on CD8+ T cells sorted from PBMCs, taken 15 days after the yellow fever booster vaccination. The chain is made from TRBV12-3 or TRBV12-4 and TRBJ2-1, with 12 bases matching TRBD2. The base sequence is TGTGCCAGCAGTGCAAAACTAGCGGGGGGCGCAAATGAGCAGTTCTTC. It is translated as CASSAKLAGGANEQFF.